One sample yielded the 3 T cell receptor beta chains listed below, sequenced in a study of OX40 agonist ivuxolimab in advanced cancers. The data were produced by immunoSEQ multiplex PCR, yet TCRdb's version contains in-frame clones alone and is incomplete. The sample lists about 71,000 clones; over 90% were seen once. Specimen: CD4+ or CD8+ T cells sorted from blood, collected in a trial of the OX40 agonist ivuxolimab. The receptors stem from an adult with an advanced solid tumor such as melanoma, head and neck, liver or kidney cancer.

Notes on this clone: One end of the junction is discordant with germline, which a read error may explain. The V and J genes are TRBV5-5 and TRBJ2-7; 7 nucleotides match TRBD1. The CDR3 runs 15 residues. Germline V gene lookup returns CDR1 SGHKS and CDR2 YYEKEE (reference sequence). CDR3 loop: CASSLDRRTYGEQYF. CDR3 DNA sequence: TGTGCCAGCAGTTTGGACAGGCGTACTTATGGGGAGCAGTACTTC.

This clone was seen a single time. Other DNA sequences in this specimen translate into the identical CDR3. This chain uses TRBV27 with TRBJ2-7; perhaps TRBD1 as D (6 bases). This CDR3 has 11 amino acids. CDR1 and CDR2 from the germline V gene are MNHEY and SMNVEV (reference sequence). Trimming shortened V by 3 bases and J by 6 bases, and 6 bases separated the two germline ends. The CDR3, as DNA: TGTGCCAGCAGTTTCAGGGGCGAGCAGTACTTC. As protein: CASSFRGEQYF.

The chain employs TRBV2 and TRBJ2-7, with 7 bases matching TRBD1. The CDR3 length is 13 residues. Germline CDR1 SNHLY, CDR2 FYNNEI. V was clipped by 10 bases and J by 0 bases; unmatched bases: 6. The CDR3 reads CAIPGQTSYEQYF. CDR3 DNA sequence: TGTGCCATCCCGGGACAGACCTCCTACGAGCAGTACTTC.